What follows are 17 T cell receptor beta chains derived from one specimen sequenced in a study of T-cell reconstitution after alpha-beta-depleted transplantation in children. Unique molecular identifiers were built into the TCRbeta library. One entry per CDR3 protein, called by TCRdb with MiXCR from the PCR reads. The sample carries approximately 400,000 distinct CDR3 sequences, around 15% recorded once. The sequenced sample was PBMCs, mostly from graft donor cells, obtained 360 days after TCRalphabeta/CD19-depleted stem cell transplant. All receptors come from a boy under three years old who had a stem cell transplant for Wiskott-Aldrich syndrome, so the T cells may come from the graft donor.

The sample holds a few counts of this clonotype. The DNA for the CDR3 is TGTGCCACCAGAGGGCTTTCGAACACTGAAGCTTTCTTT. Its translation is CATRGLSNTEAFF. The chain carries TRBV10-3 and TRBJ1-1, with D unresolved. This CDR3 has 13 residues. Trimming shortened V by 10 bases and J by 1 base, and 13 bases separated the two germline ends. CDR1 is ENHRY, CDR2 SYGVKD, per germline.

This chain joins TRBV4-2 and TRBJ2-5; D perhaps matches TRBD1 (5 bases). Per the germline V gene, CDR1 is LGHNA and CDR2 is YNFKEQ. The V end lost 0 bases, the J end lost 0 bases, and 8 bases lay between the germline ends. The CDR3 sequence is 15 residues long. This CDR3 is CASSQDSGHQETQYF. The CDR3, as DNA: TGTGCCAGCAGCCAAGATTCAGGGCACCAAGAGACCCAGTACTTC.

CDR3 DNA: TGTGCCAGCAGTTTAAGATCGACAGGGCGAGGATATAATTCACCCCTCCACTTT. Protein product: CASSLRSTGRGYNSPLHF. J is TRBJ1-6 and V is TRBV27, with 7 bases fitting TRBD1. Trimming at V came to 2 bases and at J to 4 bases, leaving 11 bases not matched to a gene. The CDR3 sequence is 18 residues long. From germline, CDR1 is MNHEY and CDR2 SMNVEV (reference sequence).

Only a few counts were recorded for this clonotype. The gene calls are TRBV6-5 and TRBJ2-1, with D possibly TRBD2 on 5 matching bases. This CDR3 is 17 amino acids long. Germline values: CDR1 MNHEY, CDR2 SVGAGI. Trimming stripped 2 bases from V and 0 bases from J, with 14 bases between. The DNA of the CDR3 is TGTGCCAGCAGTTACGATCTCCCGGGGAGCTCCTACAATGAGCAGTTCTTC. Its translation: CASSYDLPGSSYNEQFF.

This rearrangement joins TRBV11-2 to TRBJ2-5; TRBD2 matches 10 bases. CDR3 length equals 18 residues. Germline V gene sequence: CDR1 SGHAT, CDR2 FQNNGV. Trimming took 5 bases from V and 7 from J; bases not matched to a gene: 19. The CDR3 DNA follows: TGTGCCAGCAGCCGCCCCAGTCGGGGGACTAGCGACCCGGGGACCCAGTACTTC. Amino acids: CASSRPSRGTSDPGTQYF.

This clonotype was observed a handful of times. The chain joins TRBV4-1 to TRBJ1-1; a weak D match, TRBD1 (5 bases). Per germline, CDR1 MGHRA and CDR2 YSYEKL. The CDR3 contains 15 residues. Trimming left V 1 base short and J 3 bases short, with 12 bases between. The CDR3 bases are TGCGCCAGCAGCCAAGGGGGGTGGAGGGACACTGAAGCTTTCTTT. It codes for CASSQGGWRDTEAFF.

The rearrangement joins TRBV20-1 to TRBJ2-5, with D tentatively TRBD2 (7 bases). The CDR3 has 13 residues. The germline V gene has CDR1 DFQATT and CDR2 SNEGSKA (reference sequence). The germline V and J ends were trimmed by 7 bases and 1 base, with 13 bases remaining between them. The DNA for the CDR3 is TGCAGTGGGGGGGGGCGCCTCCAAGAGACCCAGTACTTC. This translates into CSGGGRLQETQYF.

This chain uses TRBV5-1 with TRBJ2-5, with D possibly matching TRBD2 (5 bases). V was clipped by 2 bases and J by 3 bases, with 11 bases between them. This CDR3 is 14 amino acids long. The germline CDR1 and CDR2 sequences are SGHRS and YFSETQ. The CDR3 bases are TGCGCCAGCAGCTTCGAACGAGGGAAAGAGACCCAGTACTTC. It specifies CASSFERGKETQYF.

A few counts support this clonotype. The chain couples TRBV9 to TRBJ2-5; tentative D call: TRBD1 (6 bases). This CDR3 region has 14 residues. V lost 2 bases, J lost 4 bases, and 12 bases lay in between. CDR1 SGDLS and CDR2 YYNGEE come from the germline V gene. Written as DNA, the CDR3 is TGTGCCAGCAGCGTGGGGGCTATTGTAGAGACCCAGTACTTC. This translates into CASSVGAIVETQYF.

This clonotype was seen only a few times. The gene calls are TRBV5-1 and TRBJ2-1; TRBD2 agrees at 14 bases. The J segment lost 4 bases and the V segment lost 4 bases, leaving 7 bases of the junction unmatched. CDR1 is SGHRS, CDR2 YFSETQ, per germline. The CDR3 is made up of 17 amino acids. The CDR3 spells CASSPGLAGELYNEQFF. The CDR3 DNA follows: TGCGCCAGCAGCCCGGGACTAGCGGGAGAGCTATACAATGAGCAGTTCTTC. The complete variable domain, with remaining parts taken from reference TRBV5-1 and TRBJ2-1, reads KAGVTQTPRYLIKTRGQQVTLSCSPISGHRSVSWYQQTPGQGLQFLFEYFSETQRNKGNFPGRFSGRQFSNSRSEMNVSTLELGDSALYLCASSPGLAGELYNEQFFGPGTRLTVL.

This chain links TRBV20-1 with TRBJ2-1; D might be TRBD1 (6 bases). Between the trimmed V and J ends, which lost 0 bases and 5 bases, there was a span of 14 bases. The germline V gene encodes CDR1 DFQATT and CDR2 SNEGSKA (reference sequence). The CDR3 is made up of 15 amino acids. Written as DNA, the CDR3 is TGCAGTGCTAGAGACCCTAGACAGGCTAACAATGAGCAGTTCTTC. This encodes CSARDPRQANNEQFF.

The genes are TRBV25-1 and TRBJ2-2; D not certain. The germline V gene has CDR1 MGHDK and CDR2 SYGVNS. The CDR3 has 18 amino acids. V shed 1 base and J shed 0 bases, with 15 bases lying between them. The CDR3: CASSEWLVGSPNTGELFF. The CDR3 nucleotides are TGTGCCAGCAGTGAATGGTTGGTAGGTTCCCCGAACACCGGGGAGCTGTTTTTT.

This clonotype was observed a handful of times. V gene TRBV29-1 combines with J gene TRBJ2-4; TRBD2 is a possible D gene (5 bases). The germline V gene encodes CDR1 SQVTM and CDR2 ANQGSEA. V gave up 4 bases and J gave up 3 bases, with 13 bases separating them. The CDR3 is 14 residues long. Written as DNA, the CDR3 is TGCAGCGTTGGGATCTCACGGGACAAAAACATTCAGTACTTC. Translation: CSVGISRDKNIQYF.

The sample holds a few counts of this clonotype. The chain uses TRBV28 and TRBJ2-3; possibly TRBD1 for D (5 bases). CDR3 length: 15 amino acids. Trimming took off 0 bases at V and 4 bases at J, with 11 bases between the two ends. Germline values: CDR1 MDHEN, CDR2 SYDVKM. In DNA form, the CDR3 reads TGTGCCAGCAGTTTATGGGCAGGGAACTCAGATACGCAGTATTTT. Its protein product is CASSLWAGNSDTQYF.

This clonotype has only a few counts. The rearrangement links TRBV28 to TRBJ1-5; tentatively, D is TRBD1 (5 bases). CDR1 MDHEN and CDR2 SYDVKM come from the germline V gene. The CDR3 totals 14 residues. Trimming removed 6 bases at V and 0 bases at J, with 9 bases between. CDR3 DNA: TGTGCCAGCAGACGGGACTTTAGCAATCAGCCCCAGCATTTT. Translating gives CASRRDFSNQPQHF.

At least ten counts were recorded for this clonotype. This rearrangement joins TRBV12-3 or TRBV12-4 to TRBJ2-5, with TRBD1 identical over 7 bases. CDR3 length: 13 amino acids. V dropped 4 bases and J dropped 5; count of bases not matched to a gene: 4. CDR3 nucleotide sequence: TGTGCCAGCAGTTCCAGGGGGTCGGAGACCCAGTACTTC. Its translation is CASSSRGSETQYF.

This sequence joins TRBV12-3 or TRBV12-4 and TRBJ2-7; the D is unclear. CDR3 length equals 13 residues. Between the trimmed V and J ends, which lost 3 bases and 7 bases, there was a span of 13 bases. DNA of the CDR3: TGTGCCAGCAGTTTCATGGGGTTCCGGGAGCAGTACTTC. Translated: CASSFMGFREQYF.